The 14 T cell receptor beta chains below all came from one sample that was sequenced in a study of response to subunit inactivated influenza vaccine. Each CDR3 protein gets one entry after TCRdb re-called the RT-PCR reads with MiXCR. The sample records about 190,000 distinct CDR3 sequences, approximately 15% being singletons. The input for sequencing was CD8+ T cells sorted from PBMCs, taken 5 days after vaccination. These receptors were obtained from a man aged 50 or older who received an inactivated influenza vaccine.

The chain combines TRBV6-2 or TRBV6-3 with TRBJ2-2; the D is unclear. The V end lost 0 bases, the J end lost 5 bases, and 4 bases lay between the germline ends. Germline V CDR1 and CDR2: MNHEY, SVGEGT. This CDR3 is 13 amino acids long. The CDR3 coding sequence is TGTGCCAGCAGTTACTCAAGAACCGGGGAGCTGTTTTTT. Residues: CASSYSRTGELFF.

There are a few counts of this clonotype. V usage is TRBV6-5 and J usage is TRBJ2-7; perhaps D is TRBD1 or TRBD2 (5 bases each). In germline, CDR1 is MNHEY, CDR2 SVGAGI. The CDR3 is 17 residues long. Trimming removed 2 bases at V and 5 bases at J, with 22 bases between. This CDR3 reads CASSYAADGTPVNEQYF. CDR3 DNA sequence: TGTGCCAGCAGTTACGCAGCGGACGGGACCCCGGTTAACGAGCAGTACTTC.

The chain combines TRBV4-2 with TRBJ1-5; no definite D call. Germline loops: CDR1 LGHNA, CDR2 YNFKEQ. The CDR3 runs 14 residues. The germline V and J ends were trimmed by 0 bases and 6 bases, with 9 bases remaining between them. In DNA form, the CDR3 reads TGTGCCAGCAGCCAAGATCCTGGAGGTCAGCCCCAGCATTTT. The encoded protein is CASSQDPGGQPQHF.

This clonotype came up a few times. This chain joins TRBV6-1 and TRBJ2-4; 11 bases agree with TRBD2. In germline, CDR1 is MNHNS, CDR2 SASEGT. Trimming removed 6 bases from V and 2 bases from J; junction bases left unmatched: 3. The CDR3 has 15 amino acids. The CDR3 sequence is CASRLAGGSKNIQYF. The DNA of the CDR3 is TGTGCCAGCAGGCTAGCGGGGGGTTCCAAAAACATTCAGTACTTC.

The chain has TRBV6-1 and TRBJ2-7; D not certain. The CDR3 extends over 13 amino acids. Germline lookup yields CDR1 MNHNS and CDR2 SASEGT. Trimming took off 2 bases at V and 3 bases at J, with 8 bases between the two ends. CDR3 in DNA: TGTGCCAGCAGTGAATCAAGGAGCTACGAGCAGTACTTC. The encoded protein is CASSESRSYEQYF.

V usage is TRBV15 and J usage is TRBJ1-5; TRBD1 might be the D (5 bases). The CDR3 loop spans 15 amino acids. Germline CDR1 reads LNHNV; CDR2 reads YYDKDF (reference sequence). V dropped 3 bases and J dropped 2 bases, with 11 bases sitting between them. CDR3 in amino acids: CATSRGPPGNQPQHF. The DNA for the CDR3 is TGTGCCACCAGCAGGGGACCCCCCGGCAATCAGCCCCAGCATTTT.

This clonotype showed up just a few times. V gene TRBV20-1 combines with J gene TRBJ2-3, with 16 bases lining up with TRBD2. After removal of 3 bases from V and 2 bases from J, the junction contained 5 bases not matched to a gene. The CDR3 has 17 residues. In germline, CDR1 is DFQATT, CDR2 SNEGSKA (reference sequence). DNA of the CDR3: TGCAGTGCTAGTTGGGGACTAGCGGGAGGGAACACAGATACGCAGTATTTT. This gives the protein CSASWGLAGGNTDTQYF.

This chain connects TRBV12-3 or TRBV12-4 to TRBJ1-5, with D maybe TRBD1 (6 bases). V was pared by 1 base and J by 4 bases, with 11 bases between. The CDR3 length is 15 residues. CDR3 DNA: TGTGCCAGCAGTTTAGGACGGCAGGGGAATCAGCCCCAGCATTTT. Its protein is CASSLGRQGNQPQHF.

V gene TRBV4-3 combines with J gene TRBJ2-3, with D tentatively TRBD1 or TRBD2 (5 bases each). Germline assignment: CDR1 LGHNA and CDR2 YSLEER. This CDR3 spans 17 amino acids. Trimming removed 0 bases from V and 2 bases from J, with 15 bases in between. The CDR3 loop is CASSQDGWGSTTDTQYF. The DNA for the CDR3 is TGCGCCAGCAGCCAAGATGGGTGGGGGAGCACCACAGATACGCAGTATTTT.

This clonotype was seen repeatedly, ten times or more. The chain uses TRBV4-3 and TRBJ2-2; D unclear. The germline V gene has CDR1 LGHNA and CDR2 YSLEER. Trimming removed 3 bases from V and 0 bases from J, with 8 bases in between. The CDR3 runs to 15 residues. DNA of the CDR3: TGCGCCAGCAGCCATCTACTGGCGAACACCGGGGAGCTGTTTTTT. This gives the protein CASSHLLANTGELFF.

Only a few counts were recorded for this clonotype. DNA for the CDR3: TGCAGCGTTGAAGGGCGGGGGCTACACCCCTTTAATGAGCAGTTCTTC. Its protein is CSVEGRGLHPFNEQFF. The rearrangement links TRBV29-1 to TRBJ2-1; D perhaps matches TRBD2 (7 bases). The CDR3 length is 16 residues. Per the germline V gene, CDR1 is SQVTM and CDR2 is ANQGSEA. The V and J ends lost 1 base and 7 bases respectively, with 20 bases between them.

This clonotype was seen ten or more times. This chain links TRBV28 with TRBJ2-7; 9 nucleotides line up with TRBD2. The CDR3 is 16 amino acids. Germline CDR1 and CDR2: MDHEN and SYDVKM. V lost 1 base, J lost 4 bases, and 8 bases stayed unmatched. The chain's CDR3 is CASSLSAGTSSYEQYF. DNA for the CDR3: TGTGCCAGCAGTTTATCGGCCGGGACTAGCAGTTACGAGCAGTACTTC.

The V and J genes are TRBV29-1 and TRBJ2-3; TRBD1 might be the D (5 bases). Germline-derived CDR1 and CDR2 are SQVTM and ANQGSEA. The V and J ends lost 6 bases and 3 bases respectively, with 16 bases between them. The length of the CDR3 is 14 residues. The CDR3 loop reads CSVDGARVTDTQYF. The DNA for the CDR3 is TGCAGCGTCGATGGGGCCAGGGTAACAGATACGCAGTATTTT.

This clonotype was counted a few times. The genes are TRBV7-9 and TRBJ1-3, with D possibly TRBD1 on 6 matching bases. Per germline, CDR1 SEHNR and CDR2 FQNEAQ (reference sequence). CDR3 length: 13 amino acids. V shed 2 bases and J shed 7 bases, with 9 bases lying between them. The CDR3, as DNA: TGTGCCAGCAGCTTACCGAGGGGGAACACCATATATTTT. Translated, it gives CASSLPRGNTIYF.